The 24 T cell receptor beta chains below were found in one sample sequenced in a study of T cells in Graves' hyperthyroidism and ophthalmopathy (dated by TCRdb to about 2019). Receptor libraries were prepared by multiplex PCR. The run used an Illumina HiSeq 2000. TCR beta CDR3 regions were amplified from RNA transcripts. The first round of RT-PCR for the TCR CDR3 was performed with the HTBI primer set and the Qiagen OneStep RT-PCR kit. TCRdb ran its own pipeline on the public reads, namely fastp trimming at Q25 and MiXCR clone calling, and kept in-frame beta chains. Entries that share a CDR3 protein sequence are merged under the most common genes and DNA. The sample table lists about 290,000 distinct CDR3 sequences, roughly a fifth of them with a count of one. The leading ten clones occupy less than 45% of the sample. Sequencing was performed on blood. The receptors were gathered from a man aged 50 to 59 with Graves' ophthalmopathy.

The chain uses TRBV6-1 and TRBJ1-4; D is unclear. The ends were cut back, 5 bases at V and 10 bases at J, with 17 bases in the middle. The germline V gene encodes CDR1 MNHNS and CDR2 SASEGT. This CDR3 contains 14 residues. Here the CDR3 DNA reads TGTGCCAGCAGTCGCGGCCTCCCCGTAACAAAACTGTTTTTT. It codes for CASSRGLPVTKLFF.

This clonotype was counted at least ten times. The chain has TRBV28 and TRBJ1-2, with D possibly TRBD1 on 5 matching bases. Trimming removed 5 bases from V and 3 bases from J, with 13 bases in between. The CDR3 has 14 amino acids. Germline lookup yields CDR1 MDHEN and CDR2 SYDVKM. The CDR3 region has the DNA TGTGCCAGCAGTACCCCCGGACACTACTATGGCTACACCTTC. Translated: CASSTPGHYYGYTF.

The chain couples TRBV5-5 to TRBJ1-1, with 7 bases lining up with TRBD1. Unmatched junction bases numbered 6, after V lost 3 bases and J lost 1 base. CDR1 SGHKS and CDR2 YYEKEE come from the germline V gene (reference sequence). This CDR3 has 15 residues. The CDR3 DNA follows: TGTGCCAGCAGCTGGGGAACAGGGGAGAACACTGAAGCTTTCTTT. It encodes CASSWGTGENTEAFF.

This clonotype was seen more than once but under ten times. This rearrangement joins TRBV20-1 to TRBJ2-7, with D maybe TRBD2 (5 bases). Germline CDR1 is DFQATT and CDR2 is SNEGSKA (reference sequence). V dropped 6 bases and J dropped 6 bases, with 21 bases sitting between them. CDR3 length equals 14 residues. The CDR3 nucleotides are TGCAGTGCCCGGAATTTAGGCCCTGCGGGCGAGCAGTACTTC. Its translation is CSARNLGPAGEQYF.

This clonotype has a count of ten or more. The chain couples TRBV2 to TRBJ2-3; 7 positions agree with TRBD2. This CDR3 spans 16 amino acids. Germline lookup yields CDR1 SNHLY and CDR2 FYNNEI. With 4 bases clipped from V and 4 bases from J, the junction kept 11 bases outside the gene matches. The CDR3: CASSALGSGNPDTQYF. The CDR3 bases are TGTGCCAGCAGTGCCTTAGGGAGCGGGAACCCAGATACGCAGTATTTT.

This clonotype was observed a handful of times. This chain uses TRBV20-1 with TRBJ2-5, with TRBD2 as a possible D gene (5 bases). The CDR3 has 13 amino acids. Trimming pared 6 bases from V and 3 bases from J, leaving 14 bases between. Germline-derived CDR1 and CDR2 are DFQATT and SNEGSKA (reference sequence). The CDR3 region is CSASPGRKETQYF. DNA of the CDR3: TGCAGTGCCTCTCCGGGGAGAAAAGAGACCCAGTACTTC.

This clonotype was recorded a few times. This chain connects TRBV5-4 to TRBJ2-3; no firm D call. V was shortened by 0 bases and J by 3 bases, with 14 bases between the two germline ends. Looked up from germline, CDR1 is SGHNT and CDR2 is YYREEE (reference sequence). The CDR3 is 16 amino acids. Here the CDR3 DNA reads TGTGCCAGCAGCTTGGTTCTGGGATGGAAAACAGATACGCAGTATTTT. Translation: CASSLVLGWKTDTQYF.

As for this clonotype: A read error may explain this, as a much larger clone is one base away. The rearrangement joins TRBV7-2 to TRBJ2-2; D not certain. CDR3 length equals 16 residues. Germline loops: CDR1 SGHTA, CDR2 FQGNSA. In DNA, the CDR3 is TGTGTCAGCACCCCTCTTTTGGTCGTAACCACCGGGGAGCTGTTTTTT. Translating gives CVSTPLLVVTTGELFF.

The chain is built from TRBV7-9 and TRBJ2-7, with 8 bases that match TRBD2. Germline values: CDR1 SEHNR, CDR2 FQNEAQ (reference sequence). The CDR3 consists of 16 residues. Trimming removed 3 bases from V and 4 bases from J; junction bases left unmatched: 11. The CDR3 bases are TGTGCCAGCAGCTTGGTTTTGAAAAGCGGGAGATACGAGCAGTACTTC. It is translated as CASSLVLKSGRYEQYF.

This clonotype was observed once. V is TRBV6-1 and J is TRBJ1-1, with TRBD1 identical over 7 bases. The CDR3 contains 13 residues. Germline CDR1 and CDR2: MNHNS and SASEGT. V dropped 6 bases and J dropped 3; count of bases not matched to a gene: 4. CDR3 nucleotide sequence: TGTGCCAGCAGGAGGGGGCCGGACACTGAAGCTTTCTTT. Translating gives CASRRGPDTEAFF.

Here the CDR3 reads CASSYRAGDEQFF. The DNA for the CDR3 is TGTGCCAGCAGTTACCGAGCGGGCGATGAGCAGTTCTTC. The chain employs TRBV6-5 and TRBJ2-1, with D maybe TRBD2 (6 bases). This CDR3 is built from 13 residues. The V end was cut by 2 bases, the J end by 8 bases, with 10 bases between. Germline CDR1 reads MNHEY; CDR2 reads SVGAGI.

This clonotype was seen many times. The J gene is TRBJ2-5, the V gene TRBV28; TRBD2 agrees at 7 bases. The CDR3 is 14 residues long. With V trimmed by 6 bases and J by 5 bases, 9 bases remained unmatched. In germline, CDR1 is MDHEN, CDR2 SYDVKM. The CDR3 loop reads CASSPSRRGETQYF. For the CDR3, the DNA is TGTGCCAGCAGCCCATCCCGGCGGGGGGAGACCCAGTACTTC.

Here the CDR3 reads CASKGKAGGVTEAFF. The DNA of the CDR3 is TGTGCCAGCAAGGGGAAGGCAGGGGGGGTAACTGAAGCTTTCTTT. The rearrangement joins TRBV7-9 to TRBJ1-1, with 7 bases lining up with TRBD1. This CDR3 contains 15 residues. CDR1 is SEHNR and CDR2 is FQNEAQ in the germline V gene (reference sequence). The V gene end was trimmed by 7 bases and the J gene end by 5 bases; junction bases not matched to a gene: 13.

This clonotype was counted ten times or more. The V call is TRBV7-9, the J call TRBJ1-4, with D maybe TRBD1 (5 bases). The CDR3 totals 15 residues. Germline loops: CDR1 SEHNR, CDR2 FQNEAQ (reference sequence). V lost 5 bases and J lost 0, with 10 bases in between. As DNA, the CDR3 is TGTGCCAGCAGCGCCAAGGGGACAACTAATGAAAAACTGTTTTTT. Translated, it gives CASSAKGTTNEKLFF.

This clonotype has just a few counts. The chain recombines TRBV10-3 with TRBJ2-7; D remains ambiguous. The CDR3 sequence is 15 residues long. Deletions cut 0 bases from V and 0 bases from J, with 9 bases between. Germline V CDR1 and CDR2: ENHRY, SYGVKD. CDR3 coding DNA: TGTGCCATCAGTGAGTCTGGATCCGACTCCTACGAGCAGTACTTC. Its translation: CAISESGSDSYEQYF.

The chain joins TRBV7-9 to TRBJ2-1; D is possibly TRBD2 (5 bases). V was cut by 5 bases and J by 3 bases, with 14 bases left in between. Per the germline V gene, CDR1 is SEHNR and CDR2 is FQNEAQ (reference sequence). The CDR3 covers 15 residues. CDR3 sequence reads: CASSQGIANYNEQFF. The CDR3 nucleotides read TGTGCCAGCAGCCAAGGGATAGCGAACTACAATGAGCAGTTCTTC.

This clonotype appeared many times. This chain links TRBV27 with TRBJ2-5; no clear D. V shed 1 base and J shed 2 bases, with 14 bases lying between them. This CDR3 is built from 16 residues. In germline, CDR1 is MNHEY, CDR2 SMNVEV (reference sequence). DNA for the CDR3: TGTGCCAGCAGTTTATTCCCCGACCTTCGACAAGAGACCCAGTACTTC. The encoded protein is CASSLFPDLRQETQYF.

The chain recombines TRBV20-1 with TRBJ1-6, with 7 nucleotides matching TRBD1. Germline CDR1 reads DFQATT; CDR2 reads SNEGSKA (reference sequence). Losses at the gene ends were 6 bases for V and 5 bases for J; bases not matched to a gene: 10. The length of the CDR3 is 15 residues. In nucleotides, the CDR3 is TGCAGTGCCCTAGTTCAGACAGGGAATAATTCACCCCTCCACTTT. Translated, it gives CSALVQTGNNSPLHF.

This clonotype turned up a few times. V usage is TRBV5-1 and J usage is TRBJ2-6; 9 bases are a match to TRBD1. Germline CDR1 reads SGHRS; CDR2 reads YFSETQ. This CDR3 has 17 residues. J gave up 1 base and V 2 bases, and 4 bases lay outside the gene matches. CDR3 coding DNA: TGCGCCAGCAGCTTTCTGACAGGGGGGTCTGGGGCCAACGTCCTGACTTTC. Its translation is CASSFLTGGSGANVLTF.

This clonotype was observed a few times. The V gene is TRBV30, the J gene TRBJ1-6; 7 bases map to TRBD1. Germline lookup yields CDR1 GTSNPN and CDR2 SVGIG (reference sequence). CDR3 size: 15 residues. J was trimmed by 8 bases and V by 3 bases; bases with no gene match: 10. The CDR3 loop is CAWSPRQGLDSPLHF. The CDR3 nucleotides read TGTGCCTGGAGCCCTCGACAGGGCCTGGATTCACCCCTCCACTTT.

This clonotype has a handful of counts. This chain joins TRBV28 and TRBJ2-7; D uncertain. V was pared by 5 bases and J by 7 bases, with 21 bases between. Germline CDR1 is MDHEN and CDR2 is SYDVKM. This CDR3 contains 15 residues. The CDR3 nucleotides read TGTGCCAGCAGTATCACCGGGCCGGCCCCTAGAGAGCAGTACTTC. This codes for CASSITGPAPREQYF.

This clonotype was picked up many times. This sequence joins TRBV6-1 and TRBJ1-5, with D unclear. The germline V gene has CDR1 MNHNS and CDR2 SASEGT. Trimming stripped 6 bases from V and 0 bases from J, with 6 bases between. CDR3 length: 13 residues. This chain's CDR3 is CASRLTSNQPQHF. The CDR3, as DNA: TGTGCCAGCAGACTGACTAGCAATCAGCCCCAGCATTTT.

The chain has TRBV27 and TRBJ1-6; D is uncertain. Germline CDR1 MNHEY, CDR2 SMNVEV (reference sequence). Trimming removed 3 bases at V and 10 bases at J, with 19 bases between. The CDR3 is 16 amino acids. CDR3 region: CASSFQVKGTASPLHF. The CDR3 nucleotides are TGTGCCAGCAGTTTCCAAGTAAAGGGCACCGCCTCACCCCTCCACTTT.

This rearrangement joins TRBV5-4 to TRBJ2-2; D remains ambiguous. Trimming shortened V by 0 bases and J by 5 bases, and 8 bases separated the two germline ends. The V gene's germline CDR1 is SGHNT and CDR2 YYREEE (reference sequence). The CDR3 extends over 14 amino acids. The CDR3 coding sequence is TGTGCCAGCAGCTTGGAGGGCCCTACCGGGGAGCTGTTTTTT. Protein product: CASSLEGPTGELFF.